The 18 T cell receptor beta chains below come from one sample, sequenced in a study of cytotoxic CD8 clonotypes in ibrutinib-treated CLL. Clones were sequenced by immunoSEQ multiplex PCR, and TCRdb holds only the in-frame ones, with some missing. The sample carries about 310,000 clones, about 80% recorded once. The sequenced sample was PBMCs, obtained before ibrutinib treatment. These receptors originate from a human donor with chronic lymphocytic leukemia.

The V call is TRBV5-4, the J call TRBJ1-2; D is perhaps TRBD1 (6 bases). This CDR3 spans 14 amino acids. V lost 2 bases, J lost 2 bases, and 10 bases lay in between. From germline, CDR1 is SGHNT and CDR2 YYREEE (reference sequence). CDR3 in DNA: TGTGCCAGCAGCTTACAAGGACAGAACTATGGCTACACCTTC. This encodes CASSLQGQNYGYTF.

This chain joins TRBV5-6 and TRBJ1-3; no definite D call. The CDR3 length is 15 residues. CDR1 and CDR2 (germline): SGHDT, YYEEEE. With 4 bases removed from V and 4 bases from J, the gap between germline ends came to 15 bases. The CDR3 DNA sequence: TGTGCCAGCAGCCACCTGACTAGACCCGGAAACACCATATATTTT. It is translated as CASSHLTRPGNTIYF.

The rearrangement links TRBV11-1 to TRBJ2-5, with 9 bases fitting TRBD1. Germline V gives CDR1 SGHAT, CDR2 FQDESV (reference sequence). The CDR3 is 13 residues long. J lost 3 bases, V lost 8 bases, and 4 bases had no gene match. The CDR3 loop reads CASGDRVKETQYF. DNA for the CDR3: TGTGCCAGCGGGGACAGGGTTAAAGAGACCCAGTACTTC.

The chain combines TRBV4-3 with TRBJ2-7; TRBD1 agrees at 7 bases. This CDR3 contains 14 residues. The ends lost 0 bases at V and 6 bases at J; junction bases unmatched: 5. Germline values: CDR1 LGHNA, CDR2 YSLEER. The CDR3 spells CASSQDGGQSEQYF. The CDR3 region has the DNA TGCGCCAGCAGCCAAGATGGGGGACAGAGCGAGCAGTACTTC.

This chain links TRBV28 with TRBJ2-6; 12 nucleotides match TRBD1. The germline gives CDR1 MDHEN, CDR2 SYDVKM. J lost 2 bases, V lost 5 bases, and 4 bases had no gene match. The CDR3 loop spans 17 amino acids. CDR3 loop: CASSVGTGGPGANVLTF. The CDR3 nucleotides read TGTGCCAGCAGTGTGGGGACAGGGGGCCCTGGGGCCAACGTCCTGACTTTC.

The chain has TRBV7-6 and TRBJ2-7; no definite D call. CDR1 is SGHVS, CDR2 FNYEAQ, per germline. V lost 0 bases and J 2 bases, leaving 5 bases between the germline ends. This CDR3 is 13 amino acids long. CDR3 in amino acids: CASSLAGTYEQYF. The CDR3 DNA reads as TGTGCCAGCAGCTTAGCGGGGACCTACGAGCAGTACTTC.

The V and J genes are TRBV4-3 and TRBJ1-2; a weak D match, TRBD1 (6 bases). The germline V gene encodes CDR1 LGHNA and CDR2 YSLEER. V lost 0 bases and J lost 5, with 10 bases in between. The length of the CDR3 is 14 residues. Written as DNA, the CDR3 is TGCGCCAGCAGCCAAGAACCAGGGGAGTATGGCTACACCTTC. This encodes CASSQEPGEYGYTF.

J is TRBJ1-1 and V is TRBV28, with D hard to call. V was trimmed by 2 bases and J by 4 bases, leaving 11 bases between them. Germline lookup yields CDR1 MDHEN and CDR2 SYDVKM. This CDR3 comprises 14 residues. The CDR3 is CASSLAQRSTEAFF. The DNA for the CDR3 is TGTGCCAGCAGTTTAGCACAAAGGAGCACTGAAGCTTTCTTT.

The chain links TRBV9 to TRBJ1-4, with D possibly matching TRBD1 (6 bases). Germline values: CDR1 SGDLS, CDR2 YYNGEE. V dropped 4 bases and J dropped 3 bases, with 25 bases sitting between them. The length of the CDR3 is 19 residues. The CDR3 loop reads CASSTPEWGAMRSNEKLFF. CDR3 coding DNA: TGTGCCAGCAGCACCCCCGAGTGGGGGGCGATGAGGTCTAATGAAAAACTGTTTTTT. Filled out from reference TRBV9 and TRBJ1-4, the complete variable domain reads DSGVTQTPKHLITATGQRVTLRCSPRSGDLSVYWYQQSLDQGLQFLIQYYNGEERAKGNILERFSAQQFPDLHSELNLSSLELGDSALYFCASSTPEWGAMRSNEKLFFGSGTQLSVL.

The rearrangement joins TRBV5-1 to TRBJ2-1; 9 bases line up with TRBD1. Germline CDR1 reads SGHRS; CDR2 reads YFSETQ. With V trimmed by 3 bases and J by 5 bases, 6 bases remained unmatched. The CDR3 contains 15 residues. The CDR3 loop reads CASSWGQGEHNEQFF. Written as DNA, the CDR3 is TGCGCCAGCAGCTGGGGACAGGGCGAACACAATGAGCAGTTCTTC. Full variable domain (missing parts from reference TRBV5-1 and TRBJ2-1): KAGVTQTPRYLIKTRGQQVTLSCSPISGHRSVSWYQQTPGQGLQFLFEYFSETQRNKGNFPGRFSGRQFSNSRSEMNVSTLELGDSALYLCASSWGQGEHNEQFFGPGTRLTVL.

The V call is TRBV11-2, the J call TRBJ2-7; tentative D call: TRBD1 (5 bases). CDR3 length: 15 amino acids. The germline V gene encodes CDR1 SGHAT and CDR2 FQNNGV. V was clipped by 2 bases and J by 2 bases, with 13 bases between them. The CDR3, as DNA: TGTGCCAGCAGCTTAATGAGACAGTTACCCTACGAGCAGTACTTC. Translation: CASSLMRQLPYEQYF.

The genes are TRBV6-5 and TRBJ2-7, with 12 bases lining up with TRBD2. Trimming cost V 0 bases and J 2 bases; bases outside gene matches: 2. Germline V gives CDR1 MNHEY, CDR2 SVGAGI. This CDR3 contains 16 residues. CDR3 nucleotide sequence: TGTGCCAGCAGTTACTCGAGGACTAGCGGGGCCTACGAGCAGTACTTC. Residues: CASSYSRTSGAYEQYF.

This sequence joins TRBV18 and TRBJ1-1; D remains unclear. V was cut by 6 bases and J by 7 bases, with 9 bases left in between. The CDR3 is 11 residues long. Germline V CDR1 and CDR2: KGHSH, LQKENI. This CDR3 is CASSPGIEAFF. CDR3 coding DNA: TGTGCCAGCTCCCCGGGCATTGAAGCTTTCTTT. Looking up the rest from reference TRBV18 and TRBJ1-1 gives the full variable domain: NAGVMQNPRHLVRRRGQEARLRCSPMKGHSHVYWYRQLPEEGLKFMVYLQKENIIDESGMPKERFSAEFPKEGPSILRIQQVVRGDSAAYFCASSPGIEAFFGQGTRLTVV.

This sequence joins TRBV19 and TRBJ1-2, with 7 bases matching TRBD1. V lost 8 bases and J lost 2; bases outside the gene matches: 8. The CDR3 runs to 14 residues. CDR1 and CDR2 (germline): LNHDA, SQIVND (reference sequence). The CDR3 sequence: CASSWGTENYGYTF. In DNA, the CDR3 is TGTGCCAGTTCCTGGGGGACAGAGAACTATGGCTACACCTTC.

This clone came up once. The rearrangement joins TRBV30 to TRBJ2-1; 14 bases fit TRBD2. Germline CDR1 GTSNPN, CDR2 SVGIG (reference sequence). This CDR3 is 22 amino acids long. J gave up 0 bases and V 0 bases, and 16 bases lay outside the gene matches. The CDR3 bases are TGTGCCTGGAGTGTCATCCTACCGGGACAGGGGACTAGCGGGAGCTCCTACAATGAGCAGTTCTTC. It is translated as CAWSVILPGQGTSGSSYNEQFF.

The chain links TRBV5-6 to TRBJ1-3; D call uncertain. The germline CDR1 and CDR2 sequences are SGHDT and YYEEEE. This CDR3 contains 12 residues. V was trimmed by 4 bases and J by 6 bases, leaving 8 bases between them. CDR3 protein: CASSLAENTIYF. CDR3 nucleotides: TGTGCCAGCAGCCTGGCGGAAAACACCATATATTTT.

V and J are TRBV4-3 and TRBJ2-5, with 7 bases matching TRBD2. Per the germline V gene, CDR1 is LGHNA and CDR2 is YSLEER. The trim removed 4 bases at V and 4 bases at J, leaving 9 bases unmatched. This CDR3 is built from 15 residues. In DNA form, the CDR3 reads TGCGCCAGCAGCCCCCAGTACGGGGGGTCAGAGACCCAGTACTTC. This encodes CASSPQYGGSETQYF.

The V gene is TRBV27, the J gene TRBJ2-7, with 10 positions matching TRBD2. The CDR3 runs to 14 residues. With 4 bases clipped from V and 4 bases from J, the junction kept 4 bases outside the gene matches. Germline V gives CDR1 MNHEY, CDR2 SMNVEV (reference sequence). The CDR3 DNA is TGTGCCAGCAGTTCCAGCGGGAGGGCTTACGAGCAGTACTTC. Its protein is CASSSSGRAYEQYF.